The text below deals with one T cell receptor beta chain. This sample stems from a study of CD8 T cells in ankylosing spondylitis. TCRdb recomputed calls from the 5' RACE reads with MiXCR, one row per CDR3 protein. The sample has hundreds of thousands of distinct CDR3 sequences, approximately 24% seen once. The ends lost 3 bases at V and 2 bases at J; junction bases unmatched: 3. This CDR3 has 14 residues. The V gene's germline CDR1 is DFQATT and CDR2 SNEGSKA (reference sequence). The sample was blood, either unsorted or a sorted T cell fraction (not recorded which). The rearrangement links TRBV20-1 to TRBJ2-3, with 9 positions matching TRBD2. The receptor was derived from a male donor with ankylosing spondylitis or in good health (not recorded which). This chain's CDR3 is CSASQREVTDTQYF. The CDR3 DNA reads as TGCAGTGCTAGCCAGCGGGAGGTCACAGATACGCAGTATTTT.